The rows below give T cell receptor beta chains drawn from one sample of a study of blood T cell repertoires in COVID-19. The table came from immunoSEQ multiplex PCR; TCRdb's copy has only in-frame clones and leaves some out. The table lists about 60,000 clones, roughly 82% of them singletons. The material sequenced was peripheral blood. All receptors come from a man in his sixties with acute or convalescent COVID-19. The CDR3 runs from the conserved cysteine through the conserved F or W. The D gene is left open where the match is weak. A clone size is listed for some rows: how often the clone was seen (once, few, many), or a class if it is expanded.

clone_size	d_call	v_call	j_call	cdr3_nt	cdr3_aa
.	.	TRBV7-2	TRBJ1-2	TGTGCCAGCAGCTTTCTCTCTCTCTACGGCTACACCTTC	CASSFLSLYGYTF
.	.	TRBV5-8	TRBJ2-1	TGTGCCAGCAGCTTATCGGGGGGCGGGTACAATGAGCAGTTCTTC	CASSLSGGGYNEQFF
.	.	TRBV7-8	TRBJ2-2	TGTGCCAGCAGTAGAAAGCCCCAGAACACCGGGGAGCTGTTTTTT	CASSRKPQNTGELFF
.	TRBD1	TRBV30	TRBJ2-1	TGTGCCTGGAGTCCCGGGACAGGGGATTTCAATGAGCAGTTCTTC	CAWSPGTGDFNEQFF
few	TRBD1	TRBV4-3	TRBJ2-2	TGCGCCAGCAGCCAATCCCTCTCCGGGACAGGGGCCAGGGGCGGGGAGCTGTTTTTT	CASSQSLSGTGARGGELFF
once	.	TRBV7-2	TRBJ2-2	TGTGCCAGCAGCCCTCAGCCGGGCGGGGAGCTGTTTTTT	CASSPQPGGELFF
.	.	TRBV9	TRBJ1-3	TGTGCCAGCAGCGTAGAAGGGAGTACTGGAAACACCATATATTTT	CASSVEGSTGNTIYF
.	.	TRBV25-1	TRBJ1-4	TGTGCCAGCAGTACCCCCTTTGGGGGAGGGTGGGAAAAACTGTTTTTT	CASSTPFGGGWEKLFF
many	TRBD1	TRBV29-1	TRBJ1-1	TGCAGCGCTGGAGAGGGGGCAAGGACTGAAGCTTTCTTT	CSAGEGARTEAFF
.	.	TRBV6-2/TRBV6-3	TRBJ2-2	TGTGCCAGCAGCCTCACCCTTGCCGGGACTCTCCTGAACCCCGGGGAGCTGTTTTTT	CASSLTLAGTLLNPGELFF
.	TRBD1	TRBV5-1	TRBJ2-5	TGCGCCAGCAGCCGACAGGGGGCAGTCCAAGAGACCCAGTACTTC	CASSRQGAVQETQYF
.	TRBD1	TRBV5-1	TRBJ2-5	TGCGCCAGCAGCCCCTCGACAGGGGGGCCACAAGAGACCCAGTACTTC	CASSPSTGGPQETQYF
medium-sized	.	TRBV7-9	TRBJ2-1	TGTGCCAGCAGCTTTGCGGACAGTGGTCACAATGAGCAGTTCTTC	CASSFADSGHNEQFF
few	TRBD2	TRBV27	TRBJ2-4	TGTGCCAGCAGCCCTAGGGGCGGGGGGGCACTAAACATTCAGTACTTC	CASSPRGGGALNIQYF
.	.	TRBV4-3	TRBJ1-2	TGCGCCAGCAGCCAAGACCTGTGGGGGGATTGGGAGGGCTACACCTTC	CASSQDLWGDWEGYTF
.	TRBD2	TRBV24-1	TRBJ2-3	TGTGCCACCAGTGATGGCGGGGGGGCGGTAACAGATACGCAGTATTTT	CATSDGGGAVTDTQYF
.	.	TRBV5-1	TRBJ2-1	TGCGCCAGCAGCTCGCAGGGGAGCTCCTACAATGAGCAGTTCTTC	CASSSQGSSYNEQFF
.	.	TRBV6-5	TRBJ1-1	TGTGCCAGCAGTTACCAACAGGGTGGCGGTGAAGCTTTCTTT	CASSYQQGGGEAFF
.	TRBD1	TRBV7-2	TRBJ1-2	TGTGCCAGCAGCATAGACAGGGGGCGTAGCGGCTACACCTTC	CASSIDRGRSGYTF
.	TRBD2	TRBV5-4	TRBJ2-2	TGTGCCAGCAGTCTAGCGGGGGGAGCCGGGGAGCTGTTTTTT	CASSLAGGAGELFF
.	TRBD1	TRBV7-2	TRBJ2-5	TGTGCCAGCAGCAACGACAGGGGGAATTGGGAGACCCAGTACTTC	CASSNDRGNWETQYF
.	.	TRBV7-8	TRBJ2-3	TGTGCCAGCTCGACAGATTTGGGTAAAAGGTCAGATACGCAGTATTTT	CASSTDLGKRSDTQYF
.	.	TRBV6-2/TRBV6-3	TRBJ1-1	TGTGCCAGCAGTCCACGTGAGAGCAGGCCTGAAGCTTTCTTT	CASSPRESRPEAFF
once	.	TRBV13	TRBJ2-7	TGTGCCAGCAGCTTGAACAGTAAGTCCTACGAGCAGTACTTC	CASSLNSKSYEQYF
.	TRBD1	TRBV29-1	TRBJ2-5	TGCAGCGGGAGGGACAGGGGAGCTTTAGAGACCCAGTACTTC	CSGRDRGALETQYF
.	.	TRBV2	TRBJ1-5	TGTGCCAGCAGTGAGGCCGGGTATGGCAATCAGCCCCAGCATTTT	CASSEAGYGNQPQHF
few	TRBD1	TRBV19	TRBJ1-5	TGTGCCAGTAGTATAGATCTTGACAGGGTTGCTCAGCCCCAGCATTTT	CASSIDLDRVAQPQHF
.	.	TRBV10-3	TRBJ1-2	TGTGCCATCAGTCAAGATTGGCGAGGAGATGGCTACACCTTC	CAISQDWRGDGYTF
.	.	TRBV7-2	TRBJ1-5	TGTGCCAGCAGCTTTGGTCAGAGCAATCAGCCCCAGCATTTT	CASSFGQSNQPQHF
.	.	TRBV7-8	TRBJ1-1	TGTGCCAGCAGCTCACCCTTTCCGGGAGACACTGAAGCTTTCTTT	CASSSPFPGDTEAFF
.	.	TRBV7-9	TRBJ2-5	TGTGCCAGCACCCAGTGGCAGGGCCAAGAGACCCAGTACTTC	CASTQWQGQETQYF
.	TRBD2	TRBV7-2	TRBJ2-7	TGTGCCAGCAGCCTACCTCTAGCGGGGGGTACGTCTACGTACTTC	CASSLPLAGGTSTYF
.	.	TRBV5-1	TRBJ2-5	TGCGCCAGCAGCTCGACTCAGGGGGGAGAGACCCAGTACTTC	CASSSTQGGETQYF
.	TRBD1	TRBV9	TRBJ1-2	TGTGCCAGCAGCGTAGAGGAGGACAGGGTGTATGGCTACACCTTC	CASSVEEDRVYGYTF
.	TRBD1	TRBV7-9	TRBJ1-2	TGTGCCAGCAGCTCTGGGACAGCCTATGGCTACACCTTC	CASSSGTAYGYTF
.	.	TRBV6-6	TRBJ1-6	TGTGCCAGCAGTCAGGACAGCCGCGGTAATTCACCCCTCCACTTT	CASSQDSRGNSPLHF
.	.	TRBV3-1/TRBV3-2	TRBJ2-5	TGTGCCAGCAGCCAAGACGGGGAGACCCAGTACTTC	CASSQDGETQYF
.	TRBD2	TRBV7-9	TRBJ2-3	TGTGCCAGCAGCTTAGGGCTAGCGGGGGGTACGCAGTATTTT	CASSLGLAGGTQYF
.	TRBD1	TRBV5-8	TRBJ2-5	TGTGCCAGCAGCCCGGGGACAGCCCTAAACCAAGAGACCCAGTACTTC	CASSPGTALNQETQYF
.	.	TRBV30	TRBJ1-1	TGTGCCTGGAGTGTGCTAGTCGAAGCTTTCTTT	CAWSVLVEAFF
.	.	TRBV5-1	TRBJ2-3	TGCGCCAGCAGCTTGGCCGGAGGGAGTAGCACAGATACGCAGTATTTT	CASSLAGGSSTDTQYF
.	TRBD2	TRBV11-3	TRBJ2-1	TGTGCCAGCAGCTCCCCCGCGGGGGAATCCTACAATGAGCAGTTCTTC	CASSSPAGESYNEQFF
.	.	TRBV7-2	TRBJ1-1	TGTGCCAGCAGCCGAGTTAGTAGTGAAGCTTTCTTT	CASSRVSSEAFF
.	.	TRBV3-1/TRBV3-2	TRBJ2-5	TGTGCCAGCAGCCGGAACGGACTAGGGGGAGAGACCCAGTACTTC	CASSRNGLGGETQYF
.	TRBD1	TRBV28	TRBJ1-1	TGTGCCAGCAGTTCGGGACAGGGGGCTGGTGAAGCTTTCTTT	CASSSGQGAGEAFF
few	TRBD1	TRBV6-5	TRBJ1-2	TGTGCCAGCACCGCGACAGGGGTGCATGGCTACACCTTC	CASTATGVHGYTF
.	TRBD1	TRBV7-9	TRBJ1-6	TGTGCCAGCAGCTTTGGAACAGGGGATTTCTATAATTCACCCCTCCACTTT	CASSFGTGDFYNSPLHF
.	.	TRBV4-1	TRBJ1-2	TGCGCCAGCAGCCACGTTAACGCCCCGGGTAGGGGTTGGGTCCCCTATGGCTACACCTTC	CASSHVNAPGRGWVPYGYTF